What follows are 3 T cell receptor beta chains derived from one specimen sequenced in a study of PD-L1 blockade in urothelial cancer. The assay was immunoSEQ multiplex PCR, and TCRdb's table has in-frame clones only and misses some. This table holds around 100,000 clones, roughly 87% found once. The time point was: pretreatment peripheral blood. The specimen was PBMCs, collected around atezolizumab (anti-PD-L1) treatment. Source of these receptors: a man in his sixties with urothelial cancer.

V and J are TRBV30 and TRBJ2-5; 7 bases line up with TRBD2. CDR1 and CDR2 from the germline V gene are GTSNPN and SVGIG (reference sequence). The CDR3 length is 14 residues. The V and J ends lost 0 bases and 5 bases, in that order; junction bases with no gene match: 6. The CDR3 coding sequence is TGTGCCTGGAGTGTACGGGAGGTCGGGGAGACCCAGTACTTC. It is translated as CAWSVREVGETQYF.

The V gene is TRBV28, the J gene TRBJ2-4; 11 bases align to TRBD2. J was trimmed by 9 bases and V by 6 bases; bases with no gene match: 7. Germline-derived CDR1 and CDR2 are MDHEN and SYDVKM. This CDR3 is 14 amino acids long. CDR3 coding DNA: TGTGCCAGCAGACCTGGGACTAGCGGTTTCATTCAGTACTTC. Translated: CASRPGTSGFIQYF.

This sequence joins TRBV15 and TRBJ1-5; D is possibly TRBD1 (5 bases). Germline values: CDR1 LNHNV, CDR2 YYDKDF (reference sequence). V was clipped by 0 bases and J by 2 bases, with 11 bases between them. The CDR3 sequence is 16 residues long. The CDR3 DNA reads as TGTGCCACCAGCAGAGATGGGTCGGGGGGCAATCAGCCCCAGCATTTT. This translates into CATSRDGSGGNQPQHF.